Listed below are T cell receptor beta chains from one sample, sequenced in a study of T cells in Graves' hyperthyroidism and ophthalmopathy. From the multiplex PCR reads, TCRdb called clonotypes with MiXCR, one entry per CDR3 protein. The sample lists some 400,000 distinct CDR3 sequences; approximately 20% were seen once. Input material: blood. All receptors derive from a woman aged 18 to 35 with Graves' hyperthyroidism. CDR3s include the opening cysteine and the closing phenylalanine or tryptophan. Fields, in order: clone size, D gene, V gene, J gene, CDR3 DNA, CDR3 protein. The D gene is left open where the match is weak. Size tells how often a clone was seen (once, few, many) or the class of an expanded clone, and some rows leave it out.

-,-,TRBV5-1,TRBJ1-6,TGCACCAGCAGCCTGCCCGTCACGAATTCACCCCTCCACTTT,CTSSLPVTNSPLHF
many,-,TRBV6-5,TRBJ1-5,TGTGCCAGCAGTTATGTAGGGGGGGTAGTTAATCAGCCCCAGCATTTT,CASSYVGGVVNQPQHF
many,-,TRBV20-1,TRBJ2-5,TGCAGTGCTACCGGGACACCGCCAACTCCGGAGACCCAGTACTTC,CSATGTPPTPETQYF
-,-,TRBV20-1,TRBJ1-3,TGCAGTGCTAGGGCCGGCTCTGGAAACACCATATATTTT,CSARAGSGNTIYF
-,TRBD1,TRBV24-1,TRBJ2-2,TGTGCCACCAGTGATCCGACAGGGTGGGGCACCGGGGAGCTGTTTTTT,CATSDPTGWGTGELFF
many,-,TRBV4-1,TRBJ2-5,TGCGCCAGCAGCCAAATAAACGGAGAGACCCAGTACTTC,CASSQINGETQYF
-,-,TRBV5-1,TRBJ1-1,TGCGCCAGCAGCCCACTTGCAGGGACTAACACTGAAGCTTTCTTT,CASSPLAGTNTEAFF
many,TRBD1,TRBV9,TRBJ1-3,TGTGCCAGCAGCGGGCGGACAGGCGTTGTGGACACCATATATTTT,CASSGRTGVVDTIYF
many,TRBD1,TRBV6-1,TRBJ1-5,TGTGCCAGCAGTGGACAGGGAAAACAGCCCCAGCATTTT,CASSGQGKQPQHF
many,TRBD1,TRBV5-1,TRBJ1-1,TGCGCCAGCAGCTTGGGGACAGGTTGGGGGACTGAAGCTTTCTTT,CASSLGTGWGTEAFF
many,-,TRBV9,TRBJ2-5,TGTGCCAGCAGCGTAGGAGACTGGGAGACCCAGTACTTC,CASSVGDWETQYF
many,-,TRBV13,TRBJ1-2,TGTGCCAGCAGCTTAGGACAGCGCTATGGCTACACCTTC,CASSLGQRYGYTF
many,-,TRBV30,TRBJ1-2,TGTGCCTGGAGTGTACTCTCCCGGGACTATGGCTACACCTTC,CAWSVLSRDYGYTF
many,-,TRBV27,TRBJ1-1,TGTGCCAGCAGTTTAAGGGGGGCGCGTGAAGCTGAAGCTTTCTTT,CASSLRGAREAEAFF
many,-,TRBV5-1,TRBJ1-1,TGCGCCAGCAGCTCCGAGCCGAGAGCCTGGGCCAACACTGAAGCTTTCTTT,CASSSEPRAWANTEAFF
many,TRBD2,TRBV12-3/TRBV12-4,TRBJ2-7,TGTGCCAGCAGTGGGGCGGGGGTGTACGAGCAGTACTTC,CASSGAGVYEQYF
-,TRBD1,TRBV20-1,TRBJ1-1,TGCAGTGCCCTCTTCCAGGGGGGGGGCACTGAAGCTTTCTTT,CSALFQGGGTEAFF
many,-,TRBV24-1,TRBJ1-1,TGTGCCACCAGTGATTCGGACAGACAGACTGAAGCTTTCTTT,CATSDSDRQTEAFF
-,TRBD1,TRBV20-1,TRBJ2-7,TGCAGTGCTAGAGATCTTAGGGGGCTGAGCGAGCAGTACTTC,CSARDLRGLSEQYF
once,-,TRBV6-1,TRBJ1-1,TGTGCCAGCAGTGGCCTGACTAGGACTGATGCTTTCTTT,CASSGLTRTDAFF
many,-,TRBV20-1,TRBJ2-7,TGCAGTGCTACGATTGCTGGGTGGCAGACTACCTACGAGCAGTACTTC,CSATIAGWQTTYEQYF
many,-,TRBV10-3,TRBJ1-1,TGTGCCACCGCCCTAAGGGGGGATGAAGCTTTCTTT,CATALRGDEAFF
many,-,TRBV6-5,TRBJ1-1,TGTGCCAGCAGTTACACAGGCCGGAGGACTGAAGCTTTCTTT,CASSYTGRRTEAFF
many,-,TRBV6-1,TRBJ2-5,TGTGCCAGCAGTGAAGGGACAGACCAAGAGACCCAGTACTTC,CASSEGTDQETQYF
many,TRBD1,TRBV15,TRBJ1-5,TGTGCCACCAGCAGGCGACAGGGGGGATTGAGCAATCAGCCCCAGCATTTT,CATSRRQGGLSNQPQHF
many,-,TRBV7-9,TRBJ2-7,TGTGCCAGCAGCTTAGCCCGGGGCGAGCAGTACTTC,CASSLARGEQYF
many,-,TRBV5-6,TRBJ1-2,TGTGCCAGCAGCGTGGACACCCGGGGGAACTATGGCTACACCTTC,CASSVDTRGNYGYTF
many,-,TRBV10-2,TRBJ1-2,TGCGCCAGCAGTGTAGGGCCGCTGGAGACCTTC,CASSVGPLETF
many,TRBD1,TRBV28,TRBJ1-2,TGTGCCAGCACTTTAGGGGCTGGACAGGGCTCGTATGGCTACACCTTC,CASTLGAGQGSYGYTF
many,TRBD1,TRBV15,TRBJ2-5,TGTGCCACCAGCGGCAAGGGACAGTCCCAAGAGACCCAGTACTTC,CATSGKGQSQETQYF
many,-,TRBV6-5,TRBJ1-2,TGTGCCAGCAGCCCCCGGGAAGGGGGCTATGGCTACACCTTC,CASSPREGGYGYTF
many,-,TRBV28,TRBJ1-1,TGTGCCAGCAGCTGGACCGGCGCGGAGGGTGCTTTCTTT,CASSWTGAEGAFF
many,-,TRBV7-9,TRBJ1-1,TGTGCCAGCAGCTGGATGCGACGTGACTCTGAAGCTTTCTTT,CASSWMRRDSEAFF
many,TRBD1,TRBV6-5,TRBJ1-2,TGTGCCAGCCGGACAGGGACGGCCTATGGCTACACCTTC,CASRTGTAYGYTF
many,-,TRBV28,TRBJ1-2,TGTGCCAGCAGGGTGGATTGGAGGGCGCGATATGGCTACACCTTC,CASRVDWRARYGYTF
once,TRBD1,TRBV25-1,TRBJ2-7,TGTGCCAGCAACCCGGGACAGGGGAGATACGAGCAGTACTTC,CASNPGQGRYEQYF
many,TRBD1,TRBV12-3/TRBV12-4,TRBJ2-7,TGTGCCAGCGGGACAGGGACCTCCTACGAGCAGTACTTC,CASGTGTSYEQYF
many,-,TRBV19,TRBJ1-5,TGTGCCAGTAAATGGGATGCGGCAGGGAAACAGCCCCAGCATTTT,CASKWDAAGKQPQHF
few,-,TRBV18,TRBJ1-1,TGTGCCAGCGGCCCGGGGGCAGGCACTGAAGCTTTCTTT,CASGPGAGTEAFF
many,-,TRBV2,TRBJ1-6,TGTGCCAGCAGTCCGGGCCAAAATTCACCCCTCCACTTT,CASSPGQNSPLHF
many,TRBD1,TRBV6-1,TRBJ1-2,TGTGCCAGCAGCCCGACAGGGGTGGCTGGCTACACCTTC,CASSPTGVAGYTF
medium-sized,-,TRBV12-3/TRBV12-4,TRBJ2-5,TGTGCCAGCAGCACGAGTAGTAAGACCCAGTACTTC,CASSTSSKTQYF
-,TRBD1,TRBV30,TRBJ2-7,TGTGCCTGGGGAAGGACAGGGGGCTACGAGCAGTACTTC,CAWGRTGGYEQYF
-,-,TRBV12-5,TRBJ1-2,TGTGCTAGTGGTTTGCAGGGTGCGGGGGCAGGCTACACCTTC,CASGLQGAGAGYTF